These T cell receptor beta chains were read from a single sample in a study of CD8+ T cells in alopecia areata. Produced via immunoSEQ multiplex PCR; TCRdb's table is partial and in-frame only. The repertoire holds about 110,000 clones, roughly three fifths seen once, with over 9% in the top ten. The sample in question was CD8+ T cells sorted from blood, obtained at week 24, from a patient treated with tofacitinib. These TCRs come from a human donor with alopecia areata. CDR3s include the opening cysteine and the closing phenylalanine or tryptophan. D genes are given only for firm matches. Size is stated for part of the rows, as once, few or many counts, or as a class when the clone is expanded.

>TRBD2|NA|19|TRBJ2-1|TRBV7-8
TGTGCCAGCAGCGAATGGGCTAGCGGGGGGCTCCGTTACTACAATGAGCAGTTCTTC
CASSEWASGGLRYYNEQFF
>TRBD2|NA|15|TRBJ2-7|TRBV4-3
TGCGCCAGCAGCCAAGATTCGGGGGGGCTTGACGAGCAGTACTTC
CASSQDSGGLDEQYF
>NA|NA|15|TRBJ2-1|TRBV13
TGTGCCAGCAGCTCCCTCGGCGGGGGCTACCATGAGCAGTTCTTC
CASSSLGGGYHEQFF
>TRBD1|once|16|TRBJ1-1|TRBV5-1
TGCGCCAGCAGCAAGGGGACAGGGAGAACCTCCACTGAAGCTTTCTTT
CASSKGTGRTSTEAFF
>NA|NA|16|TRBJ1-2|TRBV7-8
TGTGCCAGCAGCTTAAACTGGGGAGGGTTGAACTATGGCTACACCTTC
CASSLNWGGLNYGYTF
>NA|NA|15|TRBJ2-5|TRBV13
TGTGCCAGCAGCCCGGAGGGGATGGGTCGTGAGACCCAGTACTTC
CASSPEGMGRETQYF
>NA|NA|14|TRBJ1-6|TRBV5-1
TGCGCCAGCAGCTTGAACGGAGGAAATTCACCCCTCCACTTT
CASSLNGGNSPLHF
>NA|few|12|TRBJ2-7|TRBV11-2
TGTGCCAGCAGCCCCGGTGGCTACGAGCAGTACTTC
CASSPGGYEQYF
>NA|NA|16|TRBJ1-5|TRBV5-1
TGCGCCAGCAGCTTGGGCCCGGGGCCTAGCAATCAGCCCCAGCATTTT
CASSLGPGPSNQPQHF
>NA|once|14|TRBJ1-5|TRBV6-5
TGTGCCAGCATGCCCGGGGGAATCAATCAGCCCCAGCATTTT
CASMPGGINQPQHF